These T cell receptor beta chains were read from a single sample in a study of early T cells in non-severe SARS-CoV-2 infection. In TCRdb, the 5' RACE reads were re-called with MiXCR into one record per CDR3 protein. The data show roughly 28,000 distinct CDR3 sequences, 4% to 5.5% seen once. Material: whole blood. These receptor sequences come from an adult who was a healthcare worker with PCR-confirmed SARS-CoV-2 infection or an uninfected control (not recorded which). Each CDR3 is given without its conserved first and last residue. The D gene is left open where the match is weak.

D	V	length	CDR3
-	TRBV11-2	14	ASSLGKLYSYNEQF
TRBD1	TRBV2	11	ASRQGAAGELF
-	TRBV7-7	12	ASSLTQGTKTQY
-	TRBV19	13	ASRERDGGQETQY
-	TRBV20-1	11	SADRDFEETQY
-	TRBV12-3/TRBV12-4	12	ASRKDSPNQPQH
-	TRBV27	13	ASSFFRSSYNEQF
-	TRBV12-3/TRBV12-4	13	ASSLRHDNNQPQH
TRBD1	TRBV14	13	ASSQALSTGFEQY
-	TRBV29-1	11	SVDRGIQYEQF
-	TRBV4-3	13	ASSPARGTNYGYT
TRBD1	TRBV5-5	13	ASSLGQGAYNEQF
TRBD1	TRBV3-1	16	ASSQRTGVASGNNEQF
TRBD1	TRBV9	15	ASSSSQGSPLSYEQY
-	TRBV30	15	ACPVADPYSGANVLT
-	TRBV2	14	ASSEGTGRLDEKLF
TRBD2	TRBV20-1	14	SARDLGGSSYNEQF
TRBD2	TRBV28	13	ASSIGLVAGDTQY
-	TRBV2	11	ASSEGYNQPQH
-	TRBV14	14	ASSQDHRGFGNTIY
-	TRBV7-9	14	ASSLRADLNTNEQF
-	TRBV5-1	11	ASSRFTAGELF
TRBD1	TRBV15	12	ATSRGQGLHGYT
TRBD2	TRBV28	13	ASSRGDYSTDTQY
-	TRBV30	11	AWRQDQYTEAF
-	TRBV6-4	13	ASSDDPGTVNEQF
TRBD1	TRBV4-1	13	ASSLAGTGDRGYT
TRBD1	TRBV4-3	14	ASSQDGRGLSDTQY
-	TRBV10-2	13	ASSELGTANSPLH